The next 21 T cell receptor beta chains were all read from a single sample in a study of lymphopenia after photon versus proton radiotherapy. Assay used: immunoSEQ multiplex PCR; TCRdb lists only in-frame clones, some missing. Among around 70,000 clones listed, roughly 90% were seen once. The input for sequencing was peripheral blood, taken from a patient treated with photon-based radiotherapy. The receptors were gathered from a woman between 35 and 50 years old with cholangiocarcinoma.

The gene calls are TRBV18 and TRBJ2-2; 10 bases line up with TRBD2. This CDR3 contains 16 residues. V shed 4 bases, J shed 2 bases, and the junction held 4 bases outside the gene matches. Germline V gives CDR1 KGHSH, CDR2 LQKENI. CDR3 sequence (DNA): TGTGCCAGCTCACTTACTAGCGGGGAAAACACCGGGGAGCTGTTTTTT. Encoded protein: CASSLTSGENTGELFF.

CDR3 DNA sequence: TGTGCCAGCAGCTTAGATTCTTGGGCTCACACCTTC. Protein sequence: CASSLDSWAHTF. The rearrangement joins TRBV7-2 to TRBJ1-2; unclear D gene. V lost 1 base and J lost 12, with 12 bases in between. This CDR3 has 12 amino acids. Germline CDR1 and CDR2: SGHTA and FQGNSA.

The CDR3 DNA is TGCGCCAGCAGTCAACAACCGAGCTCCTACGAGCAGTACTTC. This gives the protein CASSQQPSSYEQYF. The rearrangement joins TRBV23-1 to TRBJ2-7, with D unclear. TRBV23-1 is an ORF for which the function is uncertain. The CDR3 runs 14 residues. V dropped 2 bases and J dropped 0 bases, with 8 bases sitting between them.

The chain combines TRBV5-1 with TRBJ2-3; no firm D call. There are 13 residues in the CDR3. Germline V CDR1 and CDR2: SGHRS, YFSETQ. Deletions cut 5 bases from V and 0 bases from J, with 7 bases between. CDR3 coding DNA: TGCGCCAGCAGGGCCGAAAGCACAGATACGCAGTATTTT. It translates to CASRAESTDTQYF.

The J gene is TRBJ2-2, the V gene TRBV14; D is possibly TRBD1 (5 bases). The CDR3 runs to 15 residues. V was cut by 1 base and J by 4 bases, with 10 bases left in between. The germline CDR1 and CDR2 sequences are SGHDN and FVKESK. Here the CDR3 reads CASSQVGDSTGELFF. CDR3 DNA: TGTGCCAGCAGCCAAGTAGGAGACAGCACCGGGGAGCTGTTTTTT. Combining the CDR3 with reference TRBV14 and TRBJ2-2 gives the whole variable domain EAGVTQFPSHSVIEKGQTVTLRCDPISGHDNLYWYRRVMGKEIKFLLHFVKESKQDESGMPNNRFLAERTGGTYSTLKVQPAELEDSGVYFCASSQVGDSTGELFFGEGSRLTVL.

CDR3 bases: TGTGCCAGCAGAGACCCGGGACAGGGTAAGGGCACTGAAGCTTTCTTT. Translated, it gives CASRDPGQGKGTEAFF. V usage is TRBV7-9 and J usage is TRBJ1-1, with 9 bases that match TRBD1. The CDR3 spans 16 residues. Germline V gene sequence: CDR1 SEHNR, CDR2 FQNEAQ (reference sequence). V was pared by 6 bases and J by 4 bases, with 12 bases of the junction left unmatched.

V usage is TRBV29-1 and J usage is TRBJ1-2; 8 positions match TRBD1. The germline gives CDR1 SQVTM, CDR2 ANQGSEA. This CDR3 has 13 amino acids. Unmatched junction bases numbered 6, after V lost 3 bases and J lost 6 bases. The chain's CDR3 is CSVDRGQGHGYTF. As DNA, the CDR3 is TGCAGCGTTGACAGGGGGCAGGGACATGGCTACACCTTC.

Here the CDR3 DNA reads TGCGCCAGCAGCCAATCCTTAGCGGGGGTGAGGTCGGGGCAGCCCCAGCATTTT. Translation: CASSQSLAGVRSGQPQHF. The rearrangement links TRBV4-3 to TRBJ1-5, with D possibly matching TRBD1 (5 bases). Trimming stripped 2 bases from V and 7 bases from J, with 24 bases between. This CDR3 is built from 18 residues. Germline lookup yields CDR1 LGHNA and CDR2 YSLEER.

V gene TRBV6-5 combines with J gene TRBJ1-1, with no clear D. Trimming removed 0 bases from V and 4 bases from J, with 12 bases in between. Germline CDR1 MNHEY, CDR2 SVGAGI. The CDR3 has 15 amino acids. CDR3 nucleotide sequence: TGTGCCAGCAGTTACTCGATCGGTGGAGGCACTGAAGCTTTCTTT. Translated, it gives CASSYSIGGGTEAFF.

The chain employs TRBV27 and TRBJ2-5, with D possibly TRBD1 on 6 matching bases. The length of the CDR3 is 14 residues. V lost 7 bases and J lost 5, with 17 bases in between. From germline, CDR1 is MNHEY and CDR2 SMNVEV (reference sequence). Here the CDR3 DNA reads TGTGCCAGCATAGGCAGGGGTGAGTGCGAGACCCAGTACTTC. It yields the protein CASIGRGECETQYF.

The CDR3 DNA sequence: TGTGCCACCCATCACCCACTGGGGGAAAAACTGTTTTTT. It encodes CATHHPLGEKLFF. J is TRBJ1-4 and V is TRBV19, with no clear D. V lost 10 bases and J lost 8, with 17 bases in between. CDR3 length: 13 residues. Germline values: CDR1 LNHDA, CDR2 SQIVND (reference sequence). Together with reference TRBV19 and TRBJ1-4, the CDR3 gives the full variable domain: DGGITQSPKYLFRKEGQNVTLSCEQNLNHDAMYWYRQDPGQGLRLIYYSQIVNDFQKGDIAEGYSVSREKKESFPLTVTSAQKNPTAFYLCATHHPLGEKLFFGSGTQLSVL.

This clone was seen just once. J is TRBJ2-2 and V is TRBV11-3; TRBD2 agrees at 8 bases. This CDR3 comprises 14 residues. Germline V lookup: CDR1 SGHNT, CDR2 YENEEA. V trimming: 3 bases; J trimming: 5 bases; junction bases outside the gene matches: 2. The CDR3 spells CASSFERGTGELFF. DNA for the CDR3: TGTGCCAGCAGCTTTGAGCGGGGGACCGGGGAGCTGTTTTTT.

The chain employs TRBV20-1 and TRBJ1-1; 7 positions agree with TRBD1. Germline-derived CDR1 and CDR2 are DFQATT and SNEGSKA (reference sequence). This CDR3 is built from 11 residues. V gave up 6 bases and J gave up 9 bases; unmatched junction bases: 7. The CDR3 reads CSAPQGLQAFF. The CDR3 nucleotides read TGCAGTGCCCCACAGGGGCTACAAGCTTTCTTT.

The chain couples TRBV30 to TRBJ1-2; tentative D call: TRBD1 (5 bases). Trimming shortened V by 5 bases and J by 4 bases, and 14 bases separated the two germline ends. The germline V gene encodes CDR1 GTSNPN and CDR2 SVGIG (reference sequence). The length of the CDR3 is 13 residues. CDR3 in amino acids: CAWAARGPYGYTF. In DNA, the CDR3 is TGTGCCTGGGCGGCCCGGGGACCCTATGGCTACACCTTC.

J is TRBJ1-6 and V is TRBV19; tentative D call: TRBD1 (6 bases). Looked up from germline, CDR1 is LNHDA and CDR2 is SQIVND (reference sequence). Trimming pared 0 bases from V and 10 bases from J, leaving 13 bases between. CDR3 length: 15 residues. The CDR3 DNA is TGTGCCAGTAGTATAGAGGAGGACAGAAGCTCACCCCTCCACTTT. Its protein product is CASSIEEDRSSPLHF.

This chain uses TRBV6-5 with TRBJ1-1, with D hard to call. The V and J ends lost 4 bases and 5 bases respectively, with 11 bases between them. The germline gives CDR1 MNHEY, CDR2 SVGAGI. The CDR3 has 13 residues. CDR3 amino acids: CASSSPKLTEAFF. The CDR3 DNA sequence: TGTGCCAGCAGTTCCCCAAAGCTTACTGAAGCTTTCTTT.

This clone was seen only once. V and J are TRBV7-9 and TRBJ2-4; 7 bases match TRBD2. Germline V gives CDR1 SEHNR, CDR2 FQNEAQ (reference sequence). This CDR3 spans 16 amino acids. V shed 4 bases, J shed 4 bases, and the junction held 10 bases outside the gene matches. The CDR3 sequence is CASSSLMAGEKNIQYF. The CDR3 DNA reads as TGTGCCAGCAGCTCCCTCATGGCGGGGGAGAAAAACATTCAGTACTTC.

This chain links TRBV28 with TRBJ2-1; weak D call: TRBD2 (6 bases). This CDR3 is built from 13 residues. Trimming pared 6 bases from V and 5 bases from J, leaving 11 bases between. CDR1 and CDR2 from the germline V gene are MDHEN and SYDVKM. The CDR3 bases are TGTGCCAGCAGCTACCGGGAGAACAATGAGCAGTTCTTC. Its protein product is CASSYRENNEQFF.

Only one count was recorded for this clone. The rearrangement uses TRBV28 and TRBJ2-3; D not certain. V gave up 4 bases and J gave up 1 base, with 12 bases separating them. The CDR3 sequence is 15 residues long. The germline V gene has CDR1 MDHEN and CDR2 SYDVKM. The CDR3: CASSYVLRGTDTQYF. CDR3 in DNA: TGTGCCAGCAGTTACGTCTTACGAGGCACAGATACGCAGTATTTT.

The chain uses TRBV28 and TRBJ2-7; TRBD1 is a possible D gene (5 bases). The CDR3 contains 16 residues. Trimming removed 2 bases from V and 3 bases from J, with 17 bases in between. Per germline, CDR1 MDHEN and CDR2 SYDVKM. CDR3 in DNA: TGTGCCAGCAGTTTAACCCGAGACAGTAGACTCTACGAGCAGTACTTC. Encoded protein: CASSLTRDSRLYEQYF.

This sequence joins TRBV6-5 and TRBJ2-1; 7 bases line up with TRBD2. The CDR3 consists of 15 residues. With 5 bases clipped from V and 1 base from J, the junction kept 5 bases outside the gene matches. Looked up from germline, CDR1 is MNHEY and CDR2 is SVGAGI. The DNA for the CDR3 is TGTGCCAGCAGTAACCCAGCGGGGTCCTACAATGAGCAGTTCTTC. Its protein is CASSNPAGSYNEQFF.